This paragraph reports one TCR beta chain. The primer mix had 60 Vbeta and 13 Jbeta primers. Methods used by the authors: Counted up in a later analysis, unique TCR beta chains came to some 82 million, with around 12 million shared. The assay was immunoSEQ multiplex PCR, and TCRdb's table has in-frame clones only and misses some. That table is the source of V, J and clone size, and D and trimming were worked out from the DNA. Of 100,000 to 150,000 clones detected, about 80% appear once; the ten largest clones hold 3.6%. The data belong to a study of cytomegalovirus exposure and HLA in healthy donors. V dropped 2 bases and J dropped 0; count of bases not matched to a gene: 13. The germline gives CDR1 SGHRS, CDR2 YFSETQ. This CDR3 comprises 20 residues.

This chain joins TRBV5-1 and TRBJ2-1; 11 nucleotides align to TRBD2. Sequencing was performed on PBMCs. This clonotype originated in a man aged 35-49 years in good health and CMV-seronegative. The CDR3 DNA reads as TGCGCCAGCAGCTTAACGGGGCTAGCGGGGGGCGAGAGCTCCTACAATGAGCAGTTCTTC. Amino acid sequence: CASSLTGLAGGESSYNEQFF.